This T cell receptor beta chain was recovered during a study of CD8+ T cells in alopecia areata. Study summary: Disease severity was quantified as SALT score of affected scalp area.

Extracted RNA was reverse transcribed, and the resulting cDNA served as sequencing template. Some clones are missing from TCRdb's copy, which holds only in-frame ones; the method was immunoSEQ multiplex PCR. The sample yields more than 95,000 clones, under 90% seen once. Between the trimmed V and J ends, which lost 0 bases and 1 base, there was a span of 8 bases. The CDR3 has 15 amino acids. CDR1 PRHDT and CDR2 FYEKMQ come from the germline V gene (reference sequence). Treatment here: oral pan-JAK inhibitor, 5-10 mg twice daily. This chain links TRBV13 with TRBJ2-3; weak D call: TRBD1 (6 bases). The clonotype comes from a human donor with alopecia areata. Sequenced material: CD8+ T cells sorted from blood, taken at week 34, from a patient treated with tofacitinib. In DNA, the CDR3 is TGTGCCAGCAGCTTAGGCAAGGGGGGCACAGATACGCAGTATTTT. Its protein product is CASSLGKGGTDTQYF. Full variable domain (outside the CDR3, taken from reference TRBV13 and TRBJ2-3): AAGVIQSPRHLIKEKRETATLKCYPIPRHDTVYWYQQGPGQDPQFLISFYEKMQSDKGSIPDRFSAQQFSDYHSELNMSSLELGDSALYFCASSLGKGGTDTQYFGPGTRLTVL.